The rows below give T cell receptor beta chains drawn from one sample of a study of OX40 agonist ivuxolimab in advanced cancers. Sequencing was performed with immunoSEQ multiplex PCR; in TCRdb, only in-frame clones are kept and a portion is missing. This sample has 50,000 to 55,000 clones, with roughly nine tenths found just once. Here the sequenced sample was CD4+ or CD8+ T cells sorted from blood, taken in a trial of the OX40 agonist ivuxolimab. These receptors came from an adult with an advanced solid tumor such as melanoma, head and neck, liver or kidney cancer. Each CDR3 is given with its conserved first and last residue. Each record gives: D gene, clone size, V gene, J gene, CDR3 protein, CDR3 DNA. A D gene is named only where the DNA matches it firmly. Where a row states a size, it is once, few, many or the class of an expanded clone; other rows omit it.

d_call: TRBD2; clone_size: once; v_call: TRBV4-1; j_call: TRBJ2-7; cdr3_aa: CASSQTMAGGFFGFYEQYF; cdr3_nt: TGCGCCAGCAGCCAAACTATGGCGGGAGGTTTTTTTGGATTCTACGAGCAGTACTTC
d_call: TRBD1; clone_size: -; v_call: TRBV7-2; j_call: TRBJ2-3; cdr3_aa: CASSLADRVGVAFTDTQYF; cdr3_nt: TGTGCCAGCAGCTTAGCGGACAGGGTTGGAGTGGCCTTCACAGATACGCAGTATTTT
d_call: TRBD1; clone_size: -; v_call: TRBV29-1; j_call: TRBJ2-7; cdr3_aa: CSVGGGANEQYF; cdr3_nt: TGCAGCGTTGGAGGGGGCGCGAACGAGCAGTACTTC
d_call: TRBD2; clone_size: -; v_call: TRBV4-1; j_call: TRBJ2-1; cdr3_aa: CASRPTSGRIDEQFF; cdr3_nt: TGCGCCAGCAGACCCACTAGCGGGAGAATAGATGAGCAGTTCTTC
d_call: TRBD1; clone_size: -; v_call: TRBV7-9; j_call: TRBJ1-1; cdr3_aa: CASSHTRGQAMNTEAFF; cdr3_nt: TGTGCCAGCAGCCATACTAGAGGACAGGCAATGAACACTGAAGCTTTCTTT
d_call: TRBD1; clone_size: -; v_call: TRBV6-1; j_call: TRBJ2-7; cdr3_aa: CASNPTGASYEQYF; cdr3_nt: TGTGCCAGCAACCCGACAGGGGCCTCCTACGAGCAGTACTTC
d_call: -; clone_size: -; v_call: TRBV4-1; j_call: TRBJ2-2; cdr3_aa: CASSQESGSGELFF; cdr3_nt: TGCGCCAGCAGCCAAGAAAGCGGTTCCGGGGAGCTGTTTTTT
d_call: -; clone_size: -; v_call: TRBV5-4; j_call: TRBJ1-1; cdr3_aa: CASSPIPGWGNTEAFF; cdr3_nt: TGTGCCAGCAGCCCGATACCCGGGTGGGGGAACACTGAAGCTTTCTTT
d_call: TRBD1; clone_size: -; v_call: TRBV6-5; j_call: TRBJ1-1; cdr3_aa: CASSTWGQRNTEAFF; cdr3_nt: TGTGCCAGCAGTACCTGGGGACAGAGGAACACTGAAGCTTTCTTT
d_call: -; clone_size: -; v_call: TRBV19; j_call: TRBJ2-7; cdr3_aa: CASRPGASQLYEQYF; cdr3_nt: TGTGCCAGTAGACCGGGGGCGTCCCAACTATACGAGCAGTACTTC
d_call: TRBD1; clone_size: -; v_call: TRBV6-5; j_call: TRBJ2-1; cdr3_aa: CASSYSRTGGGEQFF; cdr3_nt: TGTGCCAGCAGTTACAGCAGGACAGGGGGCGGTGAGCAGTTCTTC
d_call: -; clone_size: -; v_call: TRBV28; j_call: TRBJ1-2; cdr3_aa: CASSEDSVYGYTF; cdr3_nt: TGTGCCAGCAGTGAGGACAGCGTTTATGGCTACACCTTC
d_call: -; clone_size: few; v_call: TRBV10-3; j_call: TRBJ1-1; cdr3_aa: CAISDSGSEAFF; cdr3_nt: TGTGCCATCAGTGACTCGGGGTCTGAAGCTTTCTTT
d_call: -; clone_size: -; v_call: TRBV29-1; j_call: TRBJ2-1; cdr3_aa: CSVGTSMNEQFF; cdr3_nt: TGCAGCGTAGGTACTAGCATGAATGAGCAGTTCTTC
d_call: TRBD1; clone_size: -; v_call: TRBV28; j_call: TRBJ1-2; cdr3_aa: CASNEGTGIYGYTF; cdr3_nt: TGTGCCAGCAACGAAGGGACAGGGATTTATGGCTACACCTTC
d_call: TRBD1; clone_size: -; v_call: TRBV5-6; j_call: TRBJ2-7; cdr3_aa: CASSSRDSSYEQYF; cdr3_nt: TGTGCCAGCAGCTCCCGGGACAGCTCCTACGAGCAGTACTTC
d_call: -; clone_size: -; v_call: TRBV28; j_call: TRBJ2-2; cdr3_aa: CASSSVTEELFF; cdr3_nt: TGTGCCAGCAGTTCCGTCACGGAGGAGCTGTTTTTT
d_call: -; clone_size: -; v_call: TRBV6-6; j_call: TRBJ1-4; cdr3_aa: CASSYGRSSTNEKLFF; cdr3_nt: TGTGCCAGCAGCTACGGACGGAGCTCAACTAATGAAAAACTGTTTTTT
d_call: -; clone_size: -; v_call: TRBV2; j_call: TRBJ2-1; cdr3_aa: CASRWDNEQFF; cdr3_nt: TGTGCCAGCAGATGGGACAATGAGCAGTTCTTC
d_call: -; clone_size: -; v_call: TRBV28; j_call: TRBJ1-1; cdr3_aa: CASRNNRVGYSTEAFF; cdr3_nt: TGTGCCAGCAGAAATAACAGGGTAGGGTATTCCACTGAAGCTTTCTTT
d_call: -; clone_size: -; v_call: TRBV15; j_call: TRBJ2-3; cdr3_aa: CATSRDRADPHTQYF; cdr3_nt: TGTGCCACCAGCAGAGATCGGGCCGATCCCCATACGCAGTATTTT
d_call: TRBD1; clone_size: -; v_call: TRBV4-2; j_call: TRBJ2-7; cdr3_aa: CASSQVNYPGGFYEQYF; cdr3_nt: TGTGCCAGCAGCCAAGTCAACTACCCAGGGGGTTTCTACGAGCAGTACTTC